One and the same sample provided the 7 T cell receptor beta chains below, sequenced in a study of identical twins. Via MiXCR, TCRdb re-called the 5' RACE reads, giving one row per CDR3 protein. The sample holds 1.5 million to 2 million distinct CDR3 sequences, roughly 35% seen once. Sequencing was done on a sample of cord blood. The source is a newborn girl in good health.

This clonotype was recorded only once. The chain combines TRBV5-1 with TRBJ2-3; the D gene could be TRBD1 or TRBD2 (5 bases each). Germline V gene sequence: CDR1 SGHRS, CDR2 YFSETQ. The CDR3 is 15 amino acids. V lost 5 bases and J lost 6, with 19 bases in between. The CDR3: CASRPGYRSPDTQYF. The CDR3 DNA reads TGCGCCAGCAGACCGGGATACAGGTCCCCGGATACGCAGTATTTT.

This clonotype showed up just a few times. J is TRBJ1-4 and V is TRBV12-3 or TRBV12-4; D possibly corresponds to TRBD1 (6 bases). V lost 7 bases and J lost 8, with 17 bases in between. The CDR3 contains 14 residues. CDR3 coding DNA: TGTGCCAGCACCCCCCAACAGGGAGGGGAAAAACTGTTTTTT. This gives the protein CASTPQQGGEKLFF.

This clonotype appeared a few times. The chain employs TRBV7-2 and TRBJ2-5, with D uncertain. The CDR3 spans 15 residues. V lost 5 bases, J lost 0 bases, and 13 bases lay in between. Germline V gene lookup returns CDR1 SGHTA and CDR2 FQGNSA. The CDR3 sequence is CASSPTTAHQETQYF. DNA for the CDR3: TGTGCCAGCAGCCCAACGACTGCCCACCAAGAGACCCAGTACTTC. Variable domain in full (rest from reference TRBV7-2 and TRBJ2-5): GAGVSQSPSNKVTEKGKDVELRCDPISGHTALYWYRQSLGQGLEFLIYFQGNSAPDKSGLPSDRFSAERTGGSVSTLTIQRTQQEDSAVYLCASSPTTAHQETQYFGPGTRLLVL.

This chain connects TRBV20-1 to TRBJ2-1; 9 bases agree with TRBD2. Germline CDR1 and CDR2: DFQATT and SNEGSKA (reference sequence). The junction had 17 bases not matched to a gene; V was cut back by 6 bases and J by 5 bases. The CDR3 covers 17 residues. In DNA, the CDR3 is TGCAGTGCCGAGCGACTAGCGGAGTTCAGAGGGAACAATGAGCAGTTCTTC. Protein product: CSAERLAEFRGNNEQFF.

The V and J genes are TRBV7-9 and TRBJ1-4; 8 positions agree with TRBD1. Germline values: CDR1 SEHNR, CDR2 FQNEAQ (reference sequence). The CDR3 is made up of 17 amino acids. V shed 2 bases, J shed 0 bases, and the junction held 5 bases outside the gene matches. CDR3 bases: TGTGCCAGCAGCTTAACAGGGGGGGCGGCAACTAATGAAAAACTGTTTTTT. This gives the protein CASSLTGGAATNEKLFF.

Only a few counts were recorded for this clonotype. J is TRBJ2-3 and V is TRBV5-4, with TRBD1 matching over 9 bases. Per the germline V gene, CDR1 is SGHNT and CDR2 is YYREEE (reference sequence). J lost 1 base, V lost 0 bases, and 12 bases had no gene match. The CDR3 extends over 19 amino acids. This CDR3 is CASSLVKLLRDRGTDTQYF. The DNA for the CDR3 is TGTGCCAGCAGCTTGGTTAAGCTGCTCCGGGACAGGGGCACAGATACGCAGTATTTT.

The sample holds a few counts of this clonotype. CDR3 region: CASSLTGTRNNEQFF. The DNA of the CDR3 is TGCGCCAGCAGCCTGACCGGGACGAGAAACAATGAGCAGTTCTTC. V is TRBV4-1 and J is TRBJ2-1; possibly TRBD1 or TRBD2 for D (5 bases each). V was cut by 4 bases and J by 5 bases, with 15 bases left in between. The CDR3 length is 15 residues. The germline V gene has CDR1 MGHRA and CDR2 YSYEKL.